The 5 T cell receptor beta chains below all came from one sample that was sequenced in a study of blood T cell repertoires in COVID-19. Generated by immunoSEQ multiplex PCR, the TCRdb table keeps only in-frame clones and is missing some. The sample has about 250,000 clones, approximately 88% seen once. Sequencing was done on a sample of peripheral blood. The source is a woman in her thirties with acute or convalescent COVID-19.

The chain uses TRBV11-3 and TRBJ2-5; D not resolved. Germline lookup yields CDR1 SGHNT and CDR2 YENEEA. Trimming pared 0 bases from V and 2 bases from J, leaving 4 bases between. This CDR3 spans 13 amino acids. CDR3 amino acids: CASSLEEQETQYF. CDR3 coding DNA: TGTGCCAGCAGCTTAGAGGAGCAAGAGACCCAGTACTTC. The full variable domain, with the rest looked up from reference TRBV11-3 and TRBJ2-5, is EAGVVQSPRYKIIEKKQPVAFWCNPISGHNTLYWYLQNLGQGPELLIRYENEEAVDDSQLPKDRFSAERLKGVDSTLKIQPAELGDSAVYLCASSLEEQETQYFGPGTRLLVL.

Only one count was recorded for this clone. This chain links TRBV15 with TRBJ2-1; D is perhaps TRBD1 (6 bases). The CDR3 is 11 residues long. Per germline, CDR1 LNHNV and CDR2 YYDKDF (reference sequence). V lost 5 bases and J lost 10, with 9 bases in between. The CDR3 is CATSGGREQFF. The DNA for the CDR3 is TGTGCCACCAGCGGGGGCAGGGAGCAGTTCTTC.

As regards this clone: One end of the junction varies from germline; a read error may be responsible. The gene calls are TRBV7-7 and TRBJ2-3; 9 bases align to TRBD1. This CDR3 is built from 16 residues. CDR1 and CDR2 (germline): SSHAT, FNYEAQ (reference sequence). The CDR3 coding sequence is TGTGCTAGCAGCCGTGGGACAGGGAGATTCACAGATACGCAGTATTTT. Translated: CASSRGTGRFTDTQYF. The variable domain in full, completed from reference TRBV7-7 and TRBJ2-3, reads GAGVSQSPRYKVTKRGQDVTLRCDPISSHATLYWYQQALGQGPEFLTYFNYEAQPDKSGLPSDRFSAERPEGSISTLTIQRTEQRDSAMYRCASSRGTGRFTDTQYFGPGTRLTVL.

The J gene is TRBJ1-5, the V gene TRBV20-1, with D maybe TRBD1 (6 bases). From germline, CDR1 is DFQATT and CDR2 SNEGSKA (reference sequence). The V end was cut by 3 bases, the J end by 1 base, with 13 bases between. The CDR3 covers 15 residues. The DNA of the CDR3 is TGCAGTGCTAGTGAGGGGGGTTGGAGCAATCAGCCCCAGCATTTT. Translation gives CSASEGGWSNQPQHF.

The chain has TRBV7-6 and TRBJ2-7; weak D call: TRBD2 (6 bases). Between the trimmed V and J ends, which lost 3 bases and 0 bases, there was a span of 12 bases. CDR3 length: 15 amino acids. CDR1 and CDR2 from the germline V gene are SGHVS and FNYEAQ. This chain's CDR3 is CASSFGGDVSYEQYF. Written as DNA, the CDR3 is TGTGCCAGCAGCTTTGGAGGGGACGTCTCCTACGAGCAGTACTTC. Variable domain in full (rest from reference TRBV7-6 and TRBJ2-7): GAGVSQSPRYKVTKRGQDVALRCDPISGHVSLYWYRQALGQGPEFLTYFNYEAQQDKSGLPNDRFSAERPEGSISTLTIQRTEQRDSAMYRCASSFGGDVSYEQYFGPGTRLTVT.